A single T cell receptor (beta chain) is shown here with its context. These data belong to a study of siplizumab effects on memory and regulatory T cells. Produced via immunoSEQ multiplex PCR; TCRdb's table is partial and in-frame only. The sample shows about 110,000 clones, roughly 92% of them seen only once. Per the germline V gene, CDR1 is MRHNA and CDR2 is SNTAGT. The ends were cut back, 2 bases at V and 6 bases at J, with 10 bases in the middle. This CDR3 spans 13 amino acids. Source material: CD4+ T cells sorted from blood. The source is a human donor in good health. The V call is TRBV6-4, the J call TRBJ1-2; D is unresolved. In DNA form, the CDR3 reads TGTGCCAGCAGTGACGGACGGTTGAATGGCTACACCTTC. Encoded protein: CASSDGRLNGYTF.